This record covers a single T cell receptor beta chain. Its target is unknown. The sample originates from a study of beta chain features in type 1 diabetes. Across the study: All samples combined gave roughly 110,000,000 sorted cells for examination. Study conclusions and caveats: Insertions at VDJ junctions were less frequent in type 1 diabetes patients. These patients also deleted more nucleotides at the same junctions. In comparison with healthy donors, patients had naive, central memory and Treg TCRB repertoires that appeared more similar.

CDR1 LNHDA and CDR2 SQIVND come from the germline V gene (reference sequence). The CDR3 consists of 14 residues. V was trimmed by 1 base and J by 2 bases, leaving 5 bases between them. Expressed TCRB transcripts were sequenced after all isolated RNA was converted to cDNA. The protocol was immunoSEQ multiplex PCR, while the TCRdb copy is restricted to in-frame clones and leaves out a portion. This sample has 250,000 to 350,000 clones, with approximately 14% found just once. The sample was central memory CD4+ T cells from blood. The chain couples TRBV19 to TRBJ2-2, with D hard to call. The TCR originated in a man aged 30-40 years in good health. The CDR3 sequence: CASSIGPNTGELFF. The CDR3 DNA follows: TGTGCCAGTAGTATAGGGCCTAACACCGGGGAGCTGTTTTTT.